Below are 20 T cell receptor beta chains sequenced from a single sample in a study of beta chain features in type 1 diabetes. Overall study results and limits: Within each of all four CD4+ subsets, Type 1 diabetes patients had TCRB CDR3s that were moderately but significantly shorter.

Expressed TCRB transcripts were sequenced after all isolated RNA was converted to cDNA. The repertoire was sequenced with immunoSEQ multiplex PCR; TCRdb's copy has only in-frame clones and lacks some. This sample has some 290,000 clones; 14% occur once, and the top ten carry about 0.016%. Which antigens these TCRs recognize remains unknown. The sequencing input was naive CD4+ T cells from blood. These receptors were collected from a man aged 25-45 years with type 1 diabetes.

This chain joins TRBV19 and TRBJ2-1, with a weak D call TRBD2 (6 bases). CDR1 is LNHDA, CDR2 SQIVND, per germline (reference sequence). V was cut by 7 bases and J by 0 bases, with 10 bases left in between. CDR3 length: 14 amino acids. As DNA, the CDR3 is TGTGCCAGTAACAGCGGGCTCTCCTACAATGAGCAGTTCTTC. Protein product: CASNSGLSYNEQFF.

The genes are TRBV5-1 and TRBJ2-3; TRBD1 agrees at 7 bases. The CDR3 covers 16 residues. Germline lookup yields CDR1 SGHRS and CDR2 YFSETQ. Trimming at V came to 0 bases and at J to 3 bases, leaving 7 bases not matched to a gene. This CDR3 reads CASSLGGQSGTDTQYF. The CDR3 nucleotides read TGCGCCAGCAGCTTGGGGGGACAGTCTGGTACAGATACGCAGTATTTT.

The rearrangement joins TRBV19 to TRBJ2-3, with D possibly matching TRBD1 (6 bases). With 10 bases removed from V and 5 bases from J, the gap between germline ends came to 10 bases. Germline CDR1 LNHDA, CDR2 SQIVND (reference sequence). The CDR3 runs to 11 residues. The CDR3 sequence is CAIQDRDTQYF. As DNA, the CDR3 is TGTGCCATTCAGGACAGAGATACGCAGTATTTT. Full variable domain (rest looked up from reference TRBV19 and TRBJ2-3): DGGITQSPKYLFRKEGQNVTLSCEQNLNHDAMYWYRQDPGQGLRLIYYSQIVNDFQKGDIAEGYSVSREKKESFPLTVTSAQKNPTAFYLCAIQDRDTQYFGPGTRLTVL.

Only a few counts were recorded for this clone. This rearrangement joins TRBV9 to TRBJ2-1; 8 bases fit TRBD1. V was clipped by 5 bases and J by 8 bases; unmatched bases: 0. The germline V gene encodes CDR1 SGDLS and CDR2 YYNGEE. CDR3 length: 11 residues. CDR3 coding DNA: TGTGCCAGCAGGACAGGGGATGAGCAGTTCTTC. The encoded protein is CASRTGDEQFF.

This clone was recorded a few times. This chain connects TRBV30 to TRBJ2-5, with 7 bases fitting TRBD1. V lost 5 bases and J lost 12; bases outside the gene matches: 9. CDR3 length equals 11 residues. In germline, CDR1 is GTSNPN, CDR2 SVGIG (reference sequence). The CDR3 DNA is TGTGCCTGGTATCGTGGACAGGCCAAGTACTTC. It codes for CAWYRGQAKYF.

CDR3: CASSPPAAANEQFF. The DNA for the CDR3 is TGTGCCAGCTCACCACCGGCGGCAGCCAATGAGCAGTTCTTC. V and J are TRBV18 and TRBJ2-1; D is unclear. Between the trimmed V and J ends, which lost 0 bases and 6 bases, there was a span of 9 bases. CDR3 length: 14 residues. Germline lookup yields CDR1 KGHSH and CDR2 LQKENI.

In the case of this clone: The same CDR3 can be traced to other DNA sequences in this sample. V gene TRBV28 combines with J gene TRBJ2-6; D perhaps matches TRBD2 (5 bases). Germline CDR1 reads MDHEN; CDR2 reads SYDVKM. The CDR3 consists of 15 residues. Trimming left V 2 bases short and J 1 base short, with 6 bases between. Here the CDR3 reads CASSLRGSGANVLTF. DNA of the CDR3: TGTGCCAGCAGTTTACGAGGGTCTGGGGCCAACGTCCTGACTTTC. Full variable domain (outside the CDR3, taken from reference TRBV28 and TRBJ2-6): DVKVTQSSRYLVKRTGEKVFLECVQDMDHENMFWYRQDPGLGLRLIYFSYDVKMKEKGDIPEGYSVSREKKERFSLILESASTNQTSMYLCASSLRGSGANVLTFGAGSRLTVL.

This clone occurred a few times. In DNA, the CDR3 is TGTGCCAGCAGCGTAATTGGCGGGACGGCGGAGACCCAGTACTTC. Protein: CASSVIGGTAETQYF. The rearrangement links TRBV9 to TRBJ2-5; the D gene is possibly TRBD2 (6 bases). CDR1 SGDLS and CDR2 YYNGEE come from the germline V gene. V lost 1 base to trimming and J lost 5 bases, with 15 bases between them. The CDR3 is 15 residues long.

Here the CDR3 reads CASSLEYSNQPQHF. The CDR3 nucleotides are TGTGCCAGCAGCTTAGAATATAGCAATCAGCCCCAGCATTTT. The chain has TRBV7-2 and TRBJ1-5, with D unclear. The CDR3 loop spans 14 amino acids. CDR1 and CDR2 from the germline V gene are SGHTA and FQGNSA. Trimming stripped 1 base from V and 0 bases from J, with 4 bases between.

This chain links TRBV6-6 with TRBJ1-2; 7 positions match TRBD1. V shed 0 bases and J 4 bases; nucleotides not matched to a gene: 5. This CDR3 has 15 residues. Germline loops: CDR1 MNHNY, CDR2 SVGAGI (reference sequence). The CDR3 here is CASSYSGDSPYGYTF. The CDR3, as DNA: TGTGCCAGCAGTTACTCCGGGGACAGCCCCTATGGCTACACCTTC.

The V gene is TRBV30, the J gene TRBJ1-5, with TRBD1 matching 7 bases. Per the germline V gene, CDR1 is GTSNPN and CDR2 is SVGIG (reference sequence). The trim removed 2 bases at V and 4 bases at J, leaving 2 bases unmatched. The CDR3 is 13 residues long. The CDR3 region is CAWSTTGNQPQHF. Here the CDR3 DNA reads TGTGCCTGGAGTACGACAGGGAATCAGCCCCAGCATTTT.

The V and J genes are TRBV4-2 and TRBJ2-7, with 8 bases that match TRBD2. CDR1 and CDR2 from the germline V gene are LGHNA and YNFKEQ. This CDR3 has 17 residues. The V and J ends lost 2 bases and 1 base, in that order; junction bases with no gene match: 10. The CDR3 DNA is TGTGCCAGCAGCCAAAACATCCCCCGGGAGGGATCCTACGAGCAGTACTTC. It is translated as CASSQNIPREGSYEQYF.

The V gene is TRBV6-5, the J gene TRBJ1-2; the match to TRBD1 covers 9 bases. Germline-derived CDR1 and CDR2 are MNHEY and SVGAGI. The CDR3 spans 14 residues. V trimming: 6 bases; J trimming: 4 bases; junction bases outside the gene matches: 6. CDR3 residues: CASRDRGKGYGYTF. In DNA form, the CDR3 reads TGTGCCAGCAGAGACAGGGGGAAGGGCTATGGCTACACCTTC.

The rearrangement uses TRBV28 and TRBJ2-5; 8 nucleotides agree with TRBD1. Germline CDR1 is MDHEN and CDR2 is SYDVKM. Trimming at V came to 3 bases and at J to 5 bases, leaving 2 bases not matched to a gene. The CDR3 spans 13 residues. The CDR3 DNA reads as TGTGCCAGCAGTTTCCAGGGGGCCGAGACCCAGTACTTC. Translated, it gives CASSFQGAETQYF. Full variable domain (missing parts from reference TRBV28 and TRBJ2-5): DVKVTQSSRYLVKRTGEKVFLECVQDMDHENMFWYRQDPGLGLRLIYFSYDVKMKEKGDIPEGYSVSREKKERFSLILESASTNQTSMYLCASSFQGAETQYFGPGTRLLVL.

V is TRBV28 and J is TRBJ1-5, with 7 bases matching TRBD1. The CDR3 sequence is 14 residues long. V trimming: 2 bases; J trimming: 5 bases; junction bases outside the gene matches: 3. The germline V gene encodes CDR1 MDHEN and CDR2 SYDVKM. This chain's CDR3 is CASSLPGGHQPQHF. The CDR3 DNA sequence: TGTGCCAGCAGTTTACCAGGGGGTCATCAGCCCCAGCATTTT.

This clone came up a few times. V is TRBV5-4 and J is TRBJ2-7; 11 bases line up with TRBD2. The J segment lost 5 bases and the V segment lost 2 bases, leaving 9 bases of the junction unmatched. The germline V gene encodes CDR1 SGHNT and CDR2 YYREEE (reference sequence). This CDR3 is built from 16 residues. DNA of the CDR3: TGTGCCAGCAGCTTACGCACTAGCGGGAGTCCTGACGAGCAGTACTTC. It codes for CASSLRTSGSPDEQYF. The full variable domain, in which reference TRBV5-4 and TRBJ2-7 provide the parts outside the CDR3, is ETGVTQSPTHLIKTRGQQVTLRCSSQSGHNTVSWYQQALGQGPQFIFQYYREEENGRGNFPPRFSGLQFPNYSSELNVNALELDDSALYLCASSLRTSGSPDEQYFGPGTRLTVT.

This clone was picked up a small number of times. The chain carries TRBV7-2 and TRBJ1-5, with D uncertain. CDR3 size: 12 residues. In germline, CDR1 is SGHTA, CDR2 FQGNSA. Trimming left V 8 bases short and J 7 bases short, with 12 bases between. The CDR3 region is CASCNRGQPQHF. The DNA for the CDR3 is TGTGCCAGCTGCAACCGGGGACAGCCCCAGCATTTT.

This clone was counted a few times. In DNA, the CDR3 is TGTGCCTGGAGTCTGACTATGGCTGGCACAGATACGCAGTATTTT. Translating it yields CAWSLTMAGTDTQYF. The V and J genes are TRBV30 and TRBJ2-3, with D possibly TRBD2 on 5 matching bases. V lost 2 bases to trimming and J lost 1 base, with 13 bases between them. CDR3 size: 15 residues. The V gene's germline CDR1 is GTSNPN and CDR2 SVGIG (reference sequence).

This clone was detected only a few times. The junction differs from germline at one of its ends, possibly a read error. This chain uses TRBV5-4 with TRBJ2-7; maybe TRBD1 (5 bases). This CDR3 comprises 15 residues. Germline V CDR1 and CDR2: SGHNT, YYREEE (reference sequence). DNA for the CDR3: TGTGCCAGCAGCTTGGGGGGCGTCGCCTCCCACGAGCAGTACTTC. This translates into CASSLGGVASHEQYF.

The chain couples TRBV7-2 to TRBJ1-5; TRBD1 matches 7 bases. J lost 6 bases, V lost 5 bases, and 4 bases had no gene match. The CDR3 extends over 13 amino acids. CDR1 and CDR2 from the germline V gene are SGHTA and FQGNSA. The CDR3 spells CASSVTGVQPQHF. CDR3 nucleotides: TGTGCCAGCAGCGTCACAGGGGTTCAGCCCCAGCATTTT. Complete variable domain (other parts from reference TRBV7-2 and TRBJ1-5): GAGVSQSPSNKVTEKGKDVELRCDPISGHTALYWYRQSLGQGLEFLIYFQGNSAPDKSGLPSDRFSAERTGGSVSTLTIQRTQQEDSAVYLCASSVTGVQPQHFGDGTRLSIL.